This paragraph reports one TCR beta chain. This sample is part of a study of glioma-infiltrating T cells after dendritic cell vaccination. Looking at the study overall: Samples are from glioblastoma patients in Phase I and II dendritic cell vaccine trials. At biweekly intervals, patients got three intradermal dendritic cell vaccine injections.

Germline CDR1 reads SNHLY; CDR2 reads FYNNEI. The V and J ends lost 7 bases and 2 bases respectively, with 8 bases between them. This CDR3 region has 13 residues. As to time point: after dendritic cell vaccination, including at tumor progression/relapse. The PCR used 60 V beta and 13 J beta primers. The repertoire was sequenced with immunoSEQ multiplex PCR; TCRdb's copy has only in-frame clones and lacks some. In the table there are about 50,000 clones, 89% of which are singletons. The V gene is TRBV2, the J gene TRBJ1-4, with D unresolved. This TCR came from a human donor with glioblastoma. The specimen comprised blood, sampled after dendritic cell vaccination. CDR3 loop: CASTERTNEKLFF. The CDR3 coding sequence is TGTGCCAGCACAGAGAGGACTAATGAAAAACTGTTTTTT.